What follows is one T cell receptor (beta chain) and its context. Its antigen is still unknown. At one end the junction does not follow the germline gene, possibly because of a read error. The record originates from a study of T-cell reconstitution after alpha-beta-depleted transplantation in children. The study's findings and limits: Alpha-beta T cells present about two months after transplant were reported to originate from several hundred expanded graft clones. A year post-transplant, T-cell counts and diversity derived mostly from newly produced T cells. There were some patients whose high TCRbeta diversity at day 60 came from surviving recipient T cells and thymic progenitors.

Molecular barcoding with unique molecular identifiers was used for the TCRbeta library. MiXCR, applied by TCRdb to the PCR reads, yields one record per CDR3 protein. Seen here are about 130,000 distinct CDR3 sequences, about a tenth observed once, and the top ten hold more than 20%. From germline, CDR1 is DFQATT and CDR2 SNEGSKA (reference sequence). There are 13 residues in the CDR3. V usage is TRBV20-1 and J usage is TRBJ2-3; a weak D match, TRBD2 (5 bases). This receptor was taken from a girl less than two years old who had a stem cell transplant for combined immunodeficiency, so the T cells may come from the graft donor. Specimen: PBMCs, mostly from graft donor cells, collected 180 days after TCRalphabeta/CD19-depleted stem cell transplant. As DNA, the CDR3 is TGCAGTGCTGGAGATGCGGGCCCAGATACGCAGTATTTT. This gives the protein CSAGDAGPDTQYF.